Below, 7 T cell receptor beta chains from the same sample are listed, as sequenced in a study of CD8 T cells in ankylosing spondylitis. One entry per CDR3 protein, called by TCRdb with MiXCR from the 5' RACE reads. The sample has about 44,000 distinct CDR3 sequences, approximately 10% seen once. Sequencing was carried out using blood, either unsorted or a sorted T cell fraction (not recorded which). These receptors were obtained from a male donor with ankylosing spondylitis or in good health (not recorded which).

V gene TRBV3-1 combines with J gene TRBJ2-2; the D call may be TRBD1 or TRBD2 (5 bases each). Per the germline V gene, CDR1 is LGHDT and CDR2 is YNNKEL (reference sequence). The CDR3 is made up of 13 amino acids. Trimming left V 8 bases short and J 0 bases short, with 7 bases between. Written as DNA, the CDR3 is TGTGCCAGCCTGGGGGCGAACACCGGGGAGCTGTTTTTT. As protein: CASLGANTGELFF.

This clonotype was found many times. The chain links TRBV12-3 or TRBV12-4 to TRBJ2-3; D is uncertain. Between the trimmed V and J ends, which lost 2 bases and 7 bases, there was a span of 7 bases. The CDR3 is 12 amino acids. The DNA for the CDR3 is TGTGCCAGCAGTTTACTGGAGAATACGCAGTATTTT. Its translation: CASSLLENTQYF.

This chain uses TRBV7-9 with TRBJ2-7, with TRBD1 as a possible D gene (6 bases). The CDR3 has 14 amino acids. Trimming shortened V by 1 base and J by 2 bases, and 9 bases separated the two germline ends. Germline V gene lookup returns CDR1 SEHNR and CDR2 FQNEAQ (reference sequence). CDR3 DNA: TGTGCCAGCAGCTTAGATCCAGGGGCCTACGAGCAGTACTTC. Translated, it gives CASSLDPGAYEQYF.

This clonotype turned up a few times. The rearrangement links TRBV5-4 to TRBJ2-3; D remains unclear. The V gene's germline CDR1 is SGHNT and CDR2 YYREEE (reference sequence). V dropped 1 base and J dropped 0 bases, with 6 bases sitting between them. The CDR3 totals 14 residues. This chain's CDR3 is CASSLYTSTDTQYF. Here the CDR3 DNA reads TGTGCCAGCAGCTTGTACACTAGCACAGATACGCAGTATTTT.

This clonotype has ten or more counts. The V call is TRBV12-3 or TRBV12-4, the J call TRBJ1-5; D not resolved. The V end lost 1 base, the J end lost 0 bases, and 7 bases lay between the germline ends. The CDR3 is 15 residues long. The CDR3, as DNA: TGTGCCAGCAGTTTAGGCGGAGATAGCAATCAGCCCCAGCATTTT. This encodes CASSLGGDSNQPQHF.

This clonotype occurred many times. This chain links TRBV10-3 with TRBJ2-3, with TRBD2 matching 10 bases. The germline gives CDR1 ENHRY, CDR2 SYGVKD. J was trimmed by 0 bases and V by 2 bases; bases with no gene match: 5. The CDR3 sequence is 17 residues long. As DNA, the CDR3 is TGTGCCATCAGTGAGCGTACTAGCGGGGTGAGCACAGATACGCAGTATTTT. Translating it yields CAISERTSGVSTDTQYF.

This sequence joins TRBV11-2 and TRBJ1-4; D is undetermined. The CDR3 is 12 amino acids. Germline CDR1 SGHAT, CDR2 FQNNGV. The V gene lost 6 bases and the J gene lost 5 bases, with 7 bases spanning the gap. The CDR3 is CASRRANEKLFF. The CDR3 nucleotides are TGTGCCAGCAGGCGGGCGAATGAAAAACTGTTTTTT.